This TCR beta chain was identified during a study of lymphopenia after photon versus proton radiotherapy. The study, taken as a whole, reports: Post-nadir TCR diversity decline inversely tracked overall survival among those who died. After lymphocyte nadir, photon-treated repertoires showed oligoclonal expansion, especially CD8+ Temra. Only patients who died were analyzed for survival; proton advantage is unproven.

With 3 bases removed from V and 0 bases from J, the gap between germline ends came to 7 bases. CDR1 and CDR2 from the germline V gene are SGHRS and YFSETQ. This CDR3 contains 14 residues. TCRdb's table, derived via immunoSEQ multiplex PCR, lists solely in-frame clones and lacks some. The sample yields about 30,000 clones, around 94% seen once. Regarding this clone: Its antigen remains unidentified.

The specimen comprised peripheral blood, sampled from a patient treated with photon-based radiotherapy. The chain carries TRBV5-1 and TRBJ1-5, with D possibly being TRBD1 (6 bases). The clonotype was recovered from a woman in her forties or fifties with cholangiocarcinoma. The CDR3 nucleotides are TGCGCCAGCAGCTCAGGGGATAGCAATCAGCCCCAGCATTTT. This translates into CASSSGDSNQPQHF.